Each of the 27 T cell receptor beta chains below was sequenced from the same sample in a study of vaccination effects on CD4 cells after COVID-19. Produced via immunoSEQ multiplex PCR; TCRdb's table is partial and in-frame only. Here the sample spans 30,000 to 40,000 clones, roughly 75% being singletons. The culture ran for 10 days, and then CD4+ T cells were isolated. Confirmation by PCR established that the person had SARS-CoV-2 infection between March and December 2020. The cohort was immunized with two doses of either the BNT162b2 or mRNA-1273 vaccine. For these TCRs, the target antigens are not known. The sequencing here drew on CD4+ T cells from PBMCs cultured without peptide, taken after COVID-19 vaccination. The origin of the receptors is a human donor who had a prior SARS-CoV-2 infection.

The chain combines TRBV3-1 (or the pseudogene TRBV3-2) with TRBJ2-7; TRBD2 is a possible D gene (6 bases). The CDR3 is made up of 13 amino acids. V lost 3 bases, J lost 5 bases, and 11 bases lay in between. Germline CDR1 LGHDT, CDR2 YNNKEL (reference sequence). CDR3: CASSHRGTDEQYF. CDR3 nucleotide sequence: TGTGCCAGCAGCCATCGGGGGACCGACGAGCAGTACTTC.

A few counts support this clone. The rearrangement uses TRBV5-6 and TRBJ2-7; a weak D match, TRBD2 (5 bases). CDR1 is SGHDT, CDR2 YYEEEE, per germline. The CDR3 runs 14 residues. The V gene lost 2 bases and the J gene lost 1 base, with 10 bases spanning the gap. The CDR3 region is CASSFLGGSYEQYF. CDR3 sequence (DNA): TGTGCCAGCAGCTTCCTTGGCGGGTCCTACGAGCAGTACTTC.

J is TRBJ1-2 and V is TRBV21-1. TRBV21-1 constitutes a pseudogene. The CDR3 is 16 residues long. This CDR3 reads CASSKGDGGGDYGYTF. The CDR3 region has the DNA TGTGCCAGCAGCAAAGGGGATGGGGGGGGAGACTATGGCTACACCTTC.

The rearrangement links TRBV19 to TRBJ2-7, with 7 positions matching TRBD2. CDR3 size: 14 residues. Trimming at V came to 9 bases and at J to 6 bases, leaving 14 bases not matched to a gene. The V gene's germline CDR1 is LNHDA and CDR2 SQIVND (reference sequence). This CDR3 reads CASGRAAGAAEQYF. CDR3 bases: TGTGCCAGCGGCCGAGCGGCGGGAGCCGCCGAGCAGTACTTC.

The chain uses TRBV20-1 and TRBJ2-3; D remains unclear. The CDR3 totals 13 residues. V was clipped by 3 bases and J by 2 bases, with 9 bases between them. The germline CDR1 and CDR2 sequences are DFQATT and SNEGSKA (reference sequence). CDR3 bases: TGCAGTGCTAGTTTTAGGCTCACAGATACGCAGTATTTT. Its translation is CSASFRLTDTQYF.

This clone was counted between two and nine times. The J gene is TRBJ1-5, the V gene TRBV2, with D uncertain. Deletions cut 3 bases from V and 6 bases from J, with 9 bases between. Looked up from germline, CDR1 is SNHLY and CDR2 is FYNNEI. This CDR3 spans 13 amino acids. In DNA form, the CDR3 reads TGTGCCAGCAGTGATAAAGGGAGTCAGCCCCAGCATTTT. Its translation: CASSDKGSQPQHF.

This chain uses TRBV6-5 with TRBJ2-7, with D tentatively TRBD1 or TRBD2 (5 bases each). Germline V gene sequence: CDR1 MNHEY, CDR2 SVGAGI. The CDR3 contains 15 residues. Trimming shortened V by 7 bases and J by 0 bases, and 16 bases separated the two germline ends. In nucleotides, the CDR3 is TGTGCCAGCAACTCTCAGGGACGGTCCTCCTACGAGCAGTACTTC. Its translation is CASNSQGRSSYEQYF.

The J gene is TRBJ2-3, the V gene TRBV3-1 (or the pseudogene TRBV3-2); 12 nucleotides agree with TRBD2. CDR3 length: 17 amino acids. J was trimmed by 2 bases and V by 4 bases; bases with no gene match: 7. Germline assignment: CDR1 LGHDT and CDR2 YNNKEL (reference sequence). The CDR3 DNA follows: TGTGCCAGCAGCCGCCGACTAGCGGGGGACCTCACAGATACGCAGTATTTT. Its translation: CASSRRLAGDLTDTQYF.

This clone has only a few counts. V gene TRBV11-2 combines with J gene TRBJ1-1; D remains unclear. Trimming cost V 5 bases and J 8 bases, with 6 bases left between them. The germline gives CDR1 SGHAT, CDR2 FQNNGV. This CDR3 contains 10 residues. The CDR3 here is CASSPDEAFF. For the CDR3, the DNA is TGTGCCAGCAGCCCGGACGAAGCTTTCTTT.

V is TRBV5-1 and J is TRBJ2-7; TRBD2 might be the D (6 bases). CDR3 length: 14 residues. From germline, CDR1 is SGHRS and CDR2 YFSETQ. Trimming left V 4 bases short and J 3 bases short, with 14 bases between. This CDR3 reads CASSPGGVIYEQYF. DNA for the CDR3: TGCGCCAGCAGCCCGGGCGGGGTGATCTACGAGCAGTACTTC.

The genes are TRBV28 and TRBJ1-4, with no clear D. Germline CDR1 reads MDHEN; CDR2 reads SYDVKM. This CDR3 is built from 14 residues. Trimming shortened V by 8 bases and J by 6 bases, and 16 bases separated the two germline ends. This CDR3 is CASGALDGYEKLFF. CDR3 DNA: TGTGCCAGCGGAGCCTTGGACGGGTATGAAAAACTGTTTTTT.

V gene TRBV9 combines with J gene TRBJ2-3; D not certain. In germline, CDR1 is SGDLS, CDR2 YYNGEE. Trimming removed 0 bases from V and 3 bases from J, with 8 bases in between. The CDR3 has 14 residues. CDR3 loop: CASSVEGITDTQYF. As DNA, the CDR3 is TGTGCCAGCAGCGTAGAAGGGATAACAGATACGCAGTATTTT.

As DNA, the CDR3 is TGCACCAGCAGCCAGCCCACTAGCGGGAGCTCCTACGAGCAGTACTTC. Protein product: CTSSQPTSGSSYEQYF. The rearrangement uses TRBV1 and TRBJ2-7; TRBD2, as called in the table, went unchecked against the DNA. TRBV1 is classified as a pseudogene. The CDR3 totals 16 residues.

V usage is TRBV5-5 and J usage is TRBJ1-6, with D maybe TRBD1 (6 bases). The germline gives CDR1 SGHKS, CDR2 YYEKEE (reference sequence). This CDR3 has 15 residues. V gave up 1 base and J gave up 8 bases, with 13 bases separating them. This chain's CDR3 is CASSLLQGGDSPLHF. The CDR3, as DNA: TGTGCCAGCAGCTTGTTACAGGGAGGGGATTCACCCCTCCACTTT.

This clone was seen a handful of times. The V and J genes are TRBV2 and TRBJ2-5; possible D gene TRBD2, 5 bases. Per germline, CDR1 SNHLY and CDR2 FYNNEI. Trimming took 0 bases from V and 4 from J, leaving 12 bases between them. This CDR3 has 15 residues. CDR3 sequence (DNA): TGTGCCAGCAGTGAAGCTACTAGGACCCCAGAGACCCAGTACTTC. Its protein is CASSEATRTPETQYF.

A single count supports this clone. DNA of the CDR3: TGTGCCAGCAGCTTATCGAGGGCCAGCGGGGGTGAGCAGTTCTTC. As protein: CASSLSRASGGEQFF. The chain is built from TRBV11-2 and TRBJ2-1; 8 bases align to TRBD2. This CDR3 spans 15 amino acids. V lost 2 bases to trimming and J lost 9 bases; unmatched junction nucleotides: 9. Germline assignment: CDR1 SGHAT and CDR2 FQNNGV. Based on the CDR3 plus reference TRBV11-2 and TRBJ2-1, the full variable domain is EAGVAQSPRYKIIEKRQSVAFWCNPISGHATLYWYQQILGQGPKLLIQFQNNGVVDDSQLPKDRFSAERLKGVDSTLKIQPAKLEDSAVYLCASSLSRASGGEQFFGPGTRLTVL.

The chain joins TRBV19 to TRBJ2-1; 14 positions match TRBD2. Germline loops: CDR1 LNHDA, CDR2 SQIVND (reference sequence). CDR3 length: 20 amino acids. Trimming at V came to 4 bases and at J to 0 bases, leaving 11 bases not matched to a gene. This CDR3 reads CASSTSGLAGAASSYNEQFF. DNA for the CDR3: TGTGCCAGTAGTACCTCGGGACTAGCGGGAGCTGCTAGCTCCTACAATGAGCAGTTCTTC.

The rearrangement joins TRBV4-3 to TRBJ2-2, with 8 bases aligning to TRBD2. Germline CDR1 reads LGHNA; CDR2 reads YSLEER. This CDR3 is 17 amino acids long. V shed 0 bases, J shed 4 bases, and the junction held 7 bases outside the gene matches. The CDR3 region is CASSQESGGQATGELFF. DNA of the CDR3: TGCGCCAGCAGCCAAGAGTCGGGGGGGCAGGCCACCGGGGAGCTGTTTTTT.

The genes are TRBV27 and TRBJ1-1; unclear D gene. Trimming removed 2 bases from V and 1 base from J, with 5 bases in between. This CDR3 spans 13 amino acids. Germline values: CDR1 MNHEY, CDR2 SMNVEV (reference sequence). The CDR3 nucleotides read TGTGCCAGCAGTTTAAAACAGAACACTGAAGCTTTCTTT. This encodes CASSLKQNTEAFF.

J is TRBJ1-2 and V is TRBV11-3; the D gene is possibly TRBD1 (6 bases). Trimming removed 1 base from V and 6 bases from J, with 18 bases in between. The CDR3 length is 16 residues. CDR1 is SGHNT and CDR2 is YENEEA in the germline V gene. CDR3 sequence: CASSLVYRPGADGYTF. CDR3 coding DNA: TGTGCCAGCAGCTTAGTATATCGTCCGGGGGCGGATGGCTACACCTTC.

V is TRBV7-2 and J is TRBJ2-7; 8 positions match TRBD2. Germline V lookup: CDR1 SGHTA, CDR2 FQGNSA. V lost 2 bases and J lost 1; bases outside the gene matches: 7. This CDR3 has 16 residues. Here the CDR3 reads CASSLLGLDLSYEQYF. In nucleotides, the CDR3 is TGTGCCAGCAGCTTATTGGGACTAGATTTGTCCTACGAGCAGTACTTC.

CDR3 sequence (DNA): TGTGCCAGCAGTTTTAGGACGGAGGACGATACGCAGTATTTT. Translating gives CASSFRTEDDTQYF. The rearrangement links TRBV27 to TRBJ2-3, with D possibly being TRBD2 (5 bases). Germline V lookup: CDR1 MNHEY, CDR2 SMNVEV (reference sequence). The CDR3 extends over 14 amino acids. V gave up 3 bases and J gave up 6 bases, with 13 bases separating them.

The chain recombines TRBV5-5 with TRBJ2-1; D possibly corresponds to TRBD2 (5 bases). V dropped 4 bases and J dropped 3 bases, with 11 bases sitting between them. The CDR3 is 14 amino acids. CDR1 is SGHKS and CDR2 is YYEKEE in the germline V gene (reference sequence). In DNA, the CDR3 is TGTGCCAGCAGCCCGAGCGGTCGCTACAATGAGCAGTTCTTC. This gives the protein CASSPSGRYNEQFF.

This rearrangement joins TRBV27 to TRBJ2-7, with 9 bases identical to TRBD2. V shed 8 bases, J shed 1 base, and the junction held 9 bases outside the gene matches. The V gene's germline CDR1 is MNHEY and CDR2 SMNVEV (reference sequence). The CDR3 spans 15 residues. CDR3 region: CASAPRLAGSYEQYF. CDR3 in DNA: TGTGCCAGCGCCCCCCGCCTAGCGGGGTCCTACGAGCAGTACTTC.

CDR3 nucleotide sequence: TGCGCCAGCAGCCCCGGGACACAAGAGACCCAGTACTTC. Amino acid sequence: CASSPGTQETQYF. The V and J genes are TRBV5-1 and TRBJ2-5; D is perhaps TRBD1 (6 bases). CDR3 length: 13 residues. Trimming removed 4 bases at V and 2 bases at J, with 9 bases between. From germline, CDR1 is SGHRS and CDR2 YFSETQ.

A single count supports this clone. The CDR3: CAISESADIQETQYF. CDR3 DNA: TGTGCCATCAGTGAGTCTGCCGACATCCAAGAGACCCAGTACTTC. This chain connects TRBV10-3 to TRBJ2-5; D not certain. Trimming left V 0 bases short and J 1 base short, with 9 bases between. This CDR3 comprises 15 residues. Per germline, CDR1 ENHRY and CDR2 SYGVKD.

The chain combines TRBV28 with TRBJ1-1, with unresolved D. This CDR3 contains 17 residues. Per germline, CDR1 MDHEN and CDR2 SYDVKM. V was cut by 3 bases and J by 1 base, with 18 bases left in between. The chain's CDR3 is CASSFSSRQASNTEAFF. CDR3 coding DNA: TGTGCCAGCAGTTTCTCCTCCCGGCAGGCTTCGAACACTGAAGCTTTCTTT.